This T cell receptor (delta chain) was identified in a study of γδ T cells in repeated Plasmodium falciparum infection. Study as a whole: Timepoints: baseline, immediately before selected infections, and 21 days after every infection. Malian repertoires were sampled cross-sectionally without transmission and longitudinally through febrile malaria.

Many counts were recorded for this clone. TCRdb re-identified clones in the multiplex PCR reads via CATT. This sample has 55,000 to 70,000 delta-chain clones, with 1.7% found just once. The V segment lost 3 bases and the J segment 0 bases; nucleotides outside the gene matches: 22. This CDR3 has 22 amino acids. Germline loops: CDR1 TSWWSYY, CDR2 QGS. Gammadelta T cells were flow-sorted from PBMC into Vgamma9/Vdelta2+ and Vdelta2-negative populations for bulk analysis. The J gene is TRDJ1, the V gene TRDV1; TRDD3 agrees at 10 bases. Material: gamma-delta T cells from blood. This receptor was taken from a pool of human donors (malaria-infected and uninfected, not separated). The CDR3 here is CALGDPPPTYWGIPRYTDKLIF. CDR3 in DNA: TGTGCTCTTGGGGACCCCCCTCCTACCTACTGGGGGATTCCTCGGTACACCGATAAACTCATCTTT.